This T cell receptor (beta chain) is from a study of identical twins. Broader study findings: Twin-shared out-of-frame alpha sequences showed excess low generation probability. Findings came from cross-sectional statistics, without long-term follow-up of donors.

TCRdb re-analysed the 5' RACE reads in MiXCR, keeping a single row per CDR3 protein. Among some 300,000 distinct CDR3 sequences listed, 10% to 15% were seen once. V was trimmed by 0 bases and J by 1 base, leaving 13 bases between them. CDR1 and CDR2 from the germline V gene are SGHRS and YFSETQ. CDR3 length: 16 residues. Notes on this clonotype: Its antigen is currently unknown.

These sequences were also reported in another study, on yellow fever vaccine responses in identical twins.

This TCR came from a woman younger than 30 in good health. V gene TRBV5-1 combines with J gene TRBJ1-1; TRBD1 is a possible D gene (6 bases). Sequences were obtained from CD8+ T cells sorted from blood. The CDR3 DNA sequence: TGCGCCAGCAGCTTGGAACGAACGACAGGGAACACTGAAGCTTTCTTT. Encoded protein: CASSLERTTGNTEAFF.